This T cell receptor (beta chain) was obtained from a study of T cells in Graves' hyperthyroidism and ophthalmopathy. Amplified TCR beta CDR3 regions derived from RNA transcripts. First-round RT-PCR of the TCR CDR3 relied on the HTBI primer set. TCRdb called the multiplex PCR reads again in MiXCR, with one record for every CDR3 protein. The table shows 300,000 to 350,000 distinct CDR3 sequences, with about 20% occurring only once. Germline V gene lookup returns CDR1 LGHDT and CDR2 YNNKEL (reference sequence). The CDR3 is 13 amino acids. The ends were cut back, 1 base at V and 6 bases at J, with 8 bases in the middle. The definition of stable Graves' hyperthyroidism was no ophthalmopathy progression within 18 months. General study results and limits: Before onset, ophthalmopathy was predicted by the model a median roughly six months earlier. The authors' 13 V-J model separated ophthalmopathy from stable hyperthyroidism. Blood shared most expanded thyroid clonotypes above 0.001.

As concerns this clonotype: Antigen specificity is unknown.

The TCR comes from a woman in her 50s with Graves' hyperthyroidism. Specimen: blood. The chain has TRBV3-1 and TRBJ2-3; D is unclear. The CDR3 region is CASSQGHGDTQYF. The CDR3 region has the DNA TGTGCCAGCAGCCAAGGTCACGGGGATACGCAGTATTTT.